The TCR beta chain described here comes from a study of graft-versus-host responses after intestinal transplantation. Whole-study results and caveats: Early post-transplant HvG declines tracked with peak circulating GvH clone levels.

A remark on this clone: Its antigen is undetermined.

This CDR3 comprises 15 residues. Germline V gene data show CDR1 as SGDLS and CDR2 as YYNGEE. The V gene end was trimmed by 0 bases and the J gene end by 7 bases; junction bases not matched to a gene: 6. TCRdb's copy holds only in-frame clones and misses some; the assay was immunoSEQ multiplex PCR. The sample holds fewer than 85,000 clones; 84% are singletons and the top ten take 0.39%. This chain joins TRBV9 and TRBJ2-2; 7 nucleotides agree with TRBD1. The sequences come from unstimulated CD4+ T cells sorted from spleen or lymph node cells, collected before transplant. The TCR comes from a human donor who was the organ donor for an intestinal transplant. This CDR3 reads CASSVGDRVGGELFF. The CDR3 DNA reads as TGTGCCAGCAGCGTAGGAGACAGGGTTGGCGGGGAGCTGTTTTTT.